The clone carrying this T cell receptor beta chain has ten or more counts. Its antigen is undetermined. The sample belongs to a study of CD8 T cells in ankylosing spondylitis. Findings and caveats of the study: A TCR beta motif made of several highly homologous variants seemed typical of ankylosing spondylitis blood. Researchers report that disease-linked clones proved CD8+ and relatively rare in peripheral blood.

The V gene lost 6 bases and the J gene lost 0 bases, with 10 bases spanning the gap. This CDR3 comprises 14 residues. Germline loops: CDR1 MNHNS, CDR2 SASEGT. TCRdb reprocessed the 5' RACE reads with MiXCR, giving one entry per CDR3 protein. Among under 400,000 distinct CDR3 sequences listed, about 9.9% were seen once. The chain combines TRBV6-1 with TRBJ2-3; D is possibly TRBD2 (5 bases). The receptor's source is a female donor with ankylosing spondylitis or in good health (not recorded which). The sample taken for sequencing was blood, either unsorted or a sorted T cell fraction (not recorded which). CDR3 coding DNA: TGTGCCAGCAGCGGCGGGCCGAGCACAGATACGCAGTATTTT. It codes for CASSGGPSTDTQYF.